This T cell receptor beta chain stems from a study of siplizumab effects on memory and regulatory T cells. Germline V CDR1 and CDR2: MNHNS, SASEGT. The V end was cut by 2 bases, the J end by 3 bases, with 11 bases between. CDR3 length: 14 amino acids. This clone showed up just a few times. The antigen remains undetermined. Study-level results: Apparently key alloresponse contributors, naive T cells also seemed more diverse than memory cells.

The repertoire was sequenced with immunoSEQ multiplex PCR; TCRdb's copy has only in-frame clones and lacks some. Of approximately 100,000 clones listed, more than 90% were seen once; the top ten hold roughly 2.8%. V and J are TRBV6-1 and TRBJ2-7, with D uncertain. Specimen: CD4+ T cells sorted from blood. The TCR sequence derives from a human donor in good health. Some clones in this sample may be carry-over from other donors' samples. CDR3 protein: CASSERLDNYEQYF. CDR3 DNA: TGTGCCAGCAGTGAAAGATTAGACAACTACGAGCAGTACTTC.